The 7 T cell receptor beta chains reported below all come from one sample, sequenced in a study of blood T cell repertoires in COVID-19. The repertoire was sequenced with immunoSEQ multiplex PCR; TCRdb's copy has only in-frame clones and lacks some. The table has about 310,000 clones, around 87% seen once; the top ten hold around 8%. Sequenced material: peripheral blood. These receptors all come from a woman aged 45 to 65 who had recovered from COVID-19.

CDR3 in DNA: TGTGCCAGCTCACCAGGGACAGGGGGTTTGGAACCCCTCCACTTT. The encoded protein is CASSPGTGGLEPLHF. The chain combines TRBV18 with TRBJ1-6, with 11 bases matching TRBD1. In germline, CDR1 is KGHSH, CDR2 LQKENI. Germline trimming cut 2 bases from V and 12 bases from J; bases unmatched to any gene: 6. The CDR3 has 15 amino acids.

This rearrangement joins TRBV3-1 (or the pseudogene TRBV3-2) to TRBJ1-4; D remains ambiguous. Germline CDR1 and CDR2: LGHDT and YNNKEL (reference sequence). V shed 2 bases and J shed 4 bases, with 8 bases lying between them. CDR3 length: 14 residues. The chain's CDR3 is CASSQRVVNEKLFF. In DNA form, the CDR3 reads TGTGCCAGCAGCCAACGAGTGGTTAATGAAAAACTGTTTTTT.

The CDR3 DNA reads TGTGCCAGCTCACCGAACAGCATTGAGCAGTTCTTC. It yields the protein CASSPNSIEQFF. The chain joins TRBV18 to TRBJ2-1; D uncertain. Germline V lookup: CDR1 KGHSH, CDR2 LQKENI. The V and J ends lost 3 bases and 9 bases respectively, with 9 bases between them. CDR3 length: 12 amino acids.

V is TRBV3-1 (or the pseudogene TRBV3-2) and J is TRBJ2-5, with 7 positions matching TRBD1. Germline-derived CDR1 and CDR2 are LGHDT and YNNKEL (reference sequence). The CDR3 extends over 14 amino acids. The trim removed 3 bases at V and 4 bases at J, leaving 5 bases unmatched. CDR3 residues: CASSQKTGRETQYF. For the CDR3, the DNA is TGTGCCAGCAGCCAGAAGACAGGGCGAGAGACCCAGTACTTC.

This sequence joins TRBV10-3 and TRBJ2-7, with a possible D match to TRBD1 (5 bases). CDR1 is ENHRY and CDR2 is SYGVKD in the germline V gene. The CDR3 is 16 residues long. Trimming removed 3 bases from V and 2 bases from J, with 17 bases in between. CDR3 in amino acids: CAISESLGPDTYEQYF. The CDR3, as DNA: TGTGCCATCAGTGAATCTTTGGGGCCTGACACCTACGAGCAGTACTTC.

The rearrangement joins TRBV6-5 to TRBJ1-4; TRBD1 matches at 10 bases. Germline loops: CDR1 MNHEY, CDR2 SVGAGI. Trimming removed 6 bases from V and 8 bases from J; junction bases left unmatched: 9. The CDR3 is 15 residues long. CDR3 sequence (DNA): TGTGCCAGCAGCAAAGACAGGGGGCAAGGGGAAAAACTGTTTTTT. Its protein product is CASSKDRGQGEKLFF.

The J gene is TRBJ1-1, the V gene TRBV6-2 or TRBV6-3; a weak D match, TRBD1 (6 bases). The CDR3 is 13 residues long. In germline, CDR1 is MNHEY, CDR2 SVGEGT. With 2 bases removed from V and 6 bases from J, the gap between germline ends came to 10 bases. Here the CDR3 DNA reads TGTGCCAGCAGTTACGGGGCAGGGGCTGAAGCTTTCTTT. Translation: CASSYGAGAEAFF.